Below, 7 T cell receptor beta chains from the same sample are listed, as sequenced in a study of molecular identifiers for immune sequencing clone quantification. TCRdb recomputed calls from the PCR reads with MiXCR, one row per CDR3 protein. Among roughly 630,000 distinct CDR3 sequences listed, approximately 24% were seen once. Sequencing was performed on naive CD8+ T cells from blood, with Jurkat cell RNA spiked in. The subset denotes: FACS-sorted CD8+CD4-CCR7+CD45RA+ naive T cells. The receptors come from a human donor in good health. Some libraries in this study had Jurkat cell RNA spiked in.

The chain joins TRBV10-3 to TRBJ2-7; the match to TRBD2 covers 9 bases. Germline assignment: CDR1 ENHRY and CDR2 SYGVKD. V lost 0 bases to trimming and J lost 0 bases; unmatched junction nucleotides: 3. The CDR3 spans 16 residues. CDR3 residues: CAISESGSGGSYEQYF. In DNA, the CDR3 is TGTGCCATCAGTGAGTCGGGTAGCGGGGGCTCCTACGAGCAGTACTTC.

This chain joins TRBV4-3 and TRBJ2-3; D not resolved. CDR1 and CDR2 (germline): LGHNA, YSLEER. V was trimmed by 4 bases and J by 0 bases, leaving 20 bases between them. The CDR3 consists of 18 residues. This CDR3 is CASSLQFLYTDSTDTQYF. In nucleotides, the CDR3 is TGCGCCAGCAGCCTCCAATTTTTATATACCGATAGCACAGATACGCAGTATTTT.

CDR3 sequence (DNA): TGCGCCAGCAGCCAAGGTTTCCGGACTATGAGCACAGATACGCAGTATTTT. This codes for CASSQGFRTMSTDTQYF. The J gene is TRBJ2-3, the V gene TRBV4-1; D possibly corresponds to TRBD2 (6 bases). Trimming took off 1 base at V and 0 bases at J, with 14 bases between the two ends. The CDR3 loop spans 17 amino acids. Germline V gene lookup returns CDR1 MGHRA and CDR2 YSYEKL.

This clonotype was counted once. A much larger clonotype is one base distant, so this may be a read error. V usage is TRBV7-9 and J usage is TRBJ1-1; D is ambiguous. The germline V gene has CDR1 SEHNR and CDR2 FQNEAQ (reference sequence). This CDR3 has 14 amino acids. Written as DNA, the CDR3 is TGTGCCAGCAACTTACCTCCAACGAACACTGAAGCTTTCTTT. Translation: CASNLPPTNTEAFF.

J is TRBJ2-3 and V is TRBV3-1; D unclear. Germline CDR1 is LGHDT and CDR2 is YNNKEL (reference sequence). The V end lost 2 bases, the J end lost 5 bases, and 8 bases lay between the germline ends. This CDR3 has 13 amino acids. The CDR3 DNA reads TGTGCCAGCAGCCAAACCTCCGGAGATACGCAGTATTTT. It specifies CASSQTSGDTQYF.

This clonotype has at least ten counts. The chain joins TRBV21-1 to TRBJ2-7. TRBV21-1 is a recognized pseudogene. This CDR3 contains 15 residues. The CDR3 DNA reads as TGTGCCAGCAGCCCCATCCAGGGATGCACCTACGAGCAGTACTTC. Protein product: CASSPIQGCTYEQYF.

This chain connects TRBV20-1 to TRBJ2-7; tentatively, D is TRBD1 or TRBD2 (5 bases each). The length of the CDR3 is 15 residues. Trimming left V 3 bases short and J 0 bases short, with 15 bases between. Per the germline V gene, CDR1 is DFQATT and CDR2 is SNEGSKA (reference sequence). The CDR3 DNA sequence: TGCAGTGCTAGGGCCGGGACGAATCCCTCCTACGAGCAGTACTTC. Its protein is CSARAGTNPSYEQYF.